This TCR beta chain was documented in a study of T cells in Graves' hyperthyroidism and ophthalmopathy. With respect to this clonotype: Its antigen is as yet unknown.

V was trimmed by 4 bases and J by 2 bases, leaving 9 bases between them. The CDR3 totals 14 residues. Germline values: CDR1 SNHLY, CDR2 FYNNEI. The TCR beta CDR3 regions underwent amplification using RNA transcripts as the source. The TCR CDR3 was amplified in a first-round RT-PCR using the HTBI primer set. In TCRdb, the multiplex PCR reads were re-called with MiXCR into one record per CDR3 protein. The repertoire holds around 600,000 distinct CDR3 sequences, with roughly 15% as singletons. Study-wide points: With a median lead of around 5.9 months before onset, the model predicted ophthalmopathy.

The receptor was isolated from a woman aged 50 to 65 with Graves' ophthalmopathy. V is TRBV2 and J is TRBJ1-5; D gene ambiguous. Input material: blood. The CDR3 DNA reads TGTGCCAGCAGTGTAGAGATTGGCAATCAGCCCCAGCATTTT. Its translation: CASSVEIGNQPQHF.